These T cell receptor beta chains were read from a single sample in a study of graft-versus-host responses after intestinal transplantation. Here immunoSEQ multiplex PCR was the method, and the copy in TCRdb shows in-frame clones only, minus some. Here the sample spans fewer than 110,000 clones, 80% to 90% being singletons. The antigens of these receptors remain unknown. Source: unstimulated CD4+ T cells sorted from spleen or lymph node cells, taken before transplant. These TCRs come from a human donor who was the organ donor for an intestinal transplant. Each CDR3 is given with its conserved first and last residue. Fields, in order: D gene, V gene, J gene, CDR3 length, CDR3 DNA, CDR3 protein. The D gene is left open where the match is weak.

d_call: -
v_call: TRBV9
j_call: TRBJ2-6
cdr3_length: 15
cdr3_nt: TGTGCCAGCAGCGTAGGGGGCACTGGGGCCAACGTCCTGACTTTC
cdr3_aa: CASSVGGTGANVLTF

d_call: TRBD2
v_call: TRBV6-4
j_call: TRBJ2-3
cdr3_length: 13
cdr3_nt: TGTGCTACGACACTAGCGGCCACAGATACGCAGTATTTT
cdr3_aa: CATTLAATDTQYF

d_call: -
v_call: TRBV25-1
j_call: TRBJ2-7
cdr3_length: 16
cdr3_nt: TGTGCCAGCAGTGAATTAGCGGCAGGACCAATGGCCGAGCAGTACTTC
cdr3_aa: CASSELAAGPMAEQYF

d_call: -
v_call: TRBV9
j_call: TRBJ1-6
cdr3_length: 15
cdr3_nt: TGTGCCAGCAGCGTAGGTCGGCCCGGGGATTCACCCCTCCACTTT
cdr3_aa: CASSVGRPGDSPLHF

d_call: -
v_call: TRBV7-9
j_call: TRBJ1-4
cdr3_length: 13
cdr3_nt: TGTGCCACTCAGGATCGGAATAATGAAAAACTGTTTTTT
cdr3_aa: CATQDRNNEKLFF

d_call: TRBD1
v_call: TRBV6-5
j_call: TRBJ1-6
cdr3_length: 14
cdr3_nt: TGTGCCAGCAGTCGACAGGGGGAGGGATCACCCCTCCACTTT
cdr3_aa: CASSRQGEGSPLHF

d_call: -
v_call: TRBV19
j_call: TRBJ2-6
cdr3_length: 18
cdr3_nt: TGTGCCAGTAGTATACAACCTGGGCAGCGCTCTGGGGCCAACGTCCTGACTTTC
cdr3_aa: CASSIQPGQRSGANVLTF

d_call: TRBD1
v_call: TRBV6-6
j_call: TRBJ2-7
cdr3_length: 14
cdr3_nt: TGTGCCACCATTGCGGGACAGGGGGCCTACGAGCAGTACTTC
cdr3_aa: CATIAGQGAYEQYF

d_call: TRBD2
v_call: TRBV7-3
j_call: TRBJ2-3
cdr3_length: 13
cdr3_nt: TGTGCCAGCAGCTTTAGCGGGACAGATACGCAGTATTTT
cdr3_aa: CASSFSGTDTQYF

d_call: -
v_call: TRBV9
j_call: TRBJ2-3
cdr3_length: 15
cdr3_nt: TGTGCCAGCAGCGGGGGCGGCGGCCGAACGGATACGCAGTATTTT
cdr3_aa: CASSGGGGRTDTQYF